These T cell receptor beta chains were read from a single sample in a study of cytomegalovirus exposure and HLA in healthy donors. Generated by immunoSEQ multiplex PCR, the TCRdb table keeps only in-frame clones and is missing some. This sample's clone table lists around 80,000 clones. The sequenced sample consisted of PBMCs. The receptors were gathered from a boy aged 5-17 years in good health and CMV-seronegative. Both conserved end residues are part of each CDR3. D genes are given only for firm matches.

TRBD2	TRBJ2-2	TRBV5-1	CASSDGRADIGELFF	TGCGCCAGCAGCGACGGGAGGGCCGATATCGGGGAGCTGTTTTTT
TRBD2	TRBJ2-2	TRBV13	CASSPGLITGELFF	TGTGCCAGCAGCCCGGGACTAATAACCGGGGAGCTGTTTTTT
.	TRBJ2-4	TRBV19	CASSIGRAKNIQYF	TGTGCCAGTAGTATAGGGAGGGCCAAAAACATTCAGTACTTC
.	TRBJ2-1	TRBV4-3	CASSQDRGGYNEQFF	TGCGCCAGCAGCCAAGATAGGGGGGGCTACAATGAGCAGTTCTTC
.	TRBJ2-7	TRBV29-1	CSVAGFVGTAYEQYF	TGCAGCGTTGCCGGGTTTGTTGGGACTGCCTACGAGCAGTACTTC
.	TRBJ2-7	TRBV6-5	CASSRDSEQYF	TGTGCCAGCAGTCGAGATAGCGAGCAGTACTTC
.	TRBJ1-3	TRBV6-6	CASSYGRGAGNTIYF	TGTGCCAGCAGTTACGGAAGAGGTGCAGGAAACACCATATATTTT
TRBD1	TRBJ1-1	TRBV7-2	CASSSTGLAEAFF	TGTGCCAGCAGCTCGACAGGGCTGGCTGAAGCTTTCTTT
TRBD1	TRBJ1-2	TRBV5-1	CASSLVGQGTAGYTF	TGCGCCAGCAGCTTGGTGGGACAGGGGACGGCCGGCTACACCTTC
TRBD2	TRBJ2-1	TRBV6-5	CASRLAGVAEQFF	TGTGCCAGCAGACTAGCGGGAGTGGCGGAGCAGTTCTTC
TRBD1	TRBJ1-1	TRBV4-1	CASSQGLGTGLSTEAFF	TGCGCCAGCAGCCAAGGCCTCGGGACAGGGTTAAGCACTGAAGCTTTCTTT
TRBD1	TRBJ1-3	TRBV6-5	CASGDRGYGNTIYF	TGTGCCAGCGGGGACAGGGGTTATGGAAACACCATATATTTT
TRBD1	TRBJ1-1	TRBV7-9	CASSTDRESPEAFF	TGTGCCAGCAGCACCGACAGGGAAAGTCCTGAAGCTTTCTTT
.	TRBJ2-5	TRBV30	CAWSGYGTQETQYF	TGTGCCTGGAGTGGGTACGGTACCCAAGAGACCCAGTACTTC
.	TRBJ2-1	TRBV5-1	CASSSPAALNYNEQFF	TGCGCCAGCAGCTCCCCGGCGGCTCTTAATTACAATGAGCAGTTCTTC
TRBD2	TRBJ2-7	TRBV7-9	CAGTAGDEQYF	TGTGCCGGGACGGCGGGGGACGAGCAGTACTTC
.	TRBJ1-2	TRBV10-3	CATRLNYGYTF	TGTGCCACGAGACTTAACTATGGCTACACCTTC
TRBD1	TRBJ1-2	TRBV9	CASSVEGQLGVYGYTF	TGTGCCAGCAGCGTAGAGGGACAGCTTGGGGTGTATGGCTACACCTTC
.	TRBJ1-2	TRBV18	CASSPTSGTNNYGYTF	TGTGCCAGCTCACCAACTTCCGGGACAAATAACTATGGCTACACCTTC
.	TRBJ1-5	TRBV19	CASSTVSNQPQHF	TGTGCCAGTAGTACAGTCAGCAATCAGCCCCAGCATTTT